Listed here is a single T cell receptor (beta chain). This specimen belongs to a study of cytomegalovirus exposure and HLA in healthy donors. Sequencing used immunoSEQ multiplex PCR; TCRdb keeps in-frame clones, though not all of them. The top ten hold approximately 1.2% of the sample, which has about 63,000 clones, 89% seen once. The CDR3 extends over 13 amino acids. V lost 5 bases, J lost 6 bases, and 7 bases stayed unmatched. Per germline, CDR1 SGHNT and CDR2 YYREEE (reference sequence). The chain carries TRBV5-4 and TRBJ1-1; 7 bases are shared with TRBD1. The clonotype originates from a woman between 18 and 30 years old in good health and CMV-seronegative. Sequenced: PBMCs. In DNA form, the CDR3 reads TGTGCCAGCAGGGAGACAGGGAGAGCTGAAGCTTTCTTT. Its translation: CASRETGRAEAFF.